The subject of this entry is one TCR beta chain. The target antigen is unknown. What was sequenced were expressed TCRB transcripts, since all of the isolated RNA had been reverse transcribed. Profiled with immunoSEQ multiplex PCR; TCRdb holds only in-frame clones, not every one. The data contain 280,000 or so clones, approximately 16% of them singletons. These data come from a study of beta chain features in type 1 diabetes. Findings of the study overall: Moderate but significant shortening of TCRB CDR3s was recorded in all four CD4+ subsets from Type 1 diabetes patients. PCR could preferentially amplify shorter templates, alike in patients and controls. Any HLA effect on TCRB rearrangement was left unresolved by small sub-analyses.

CDR1 and CDR2 (germline): SGHDT, YYEEEE. The ends lost 4 bases at V and 12 bases at J; junction bases unmatched: 15. This CDR3 spans 15 amino acids. There was one heparinised blood draw per donor, averaging roughly 0.12 L. The authors sorted CD4+ naive, central memory, regulatory and stem cell-like memory cells via CD45RO/CCR7/CD25/CD127/CD95/CD27. This receptor was obtained from a man between 18 and 35 years old with type 1 diabetes. The V call is TRBV5-6, the J call TRBJ2-1; 8 nucleotides match TRBD2. Source material: naive CD4+ T cells from blood. The CDR3 protein is CASSPVVAGKFGQFF. CDR3 sequence (DNA): TGTGCCAGCAGCCCCGTTGTAGCGGGAAAGTTTGGGCAGTTCTTC.